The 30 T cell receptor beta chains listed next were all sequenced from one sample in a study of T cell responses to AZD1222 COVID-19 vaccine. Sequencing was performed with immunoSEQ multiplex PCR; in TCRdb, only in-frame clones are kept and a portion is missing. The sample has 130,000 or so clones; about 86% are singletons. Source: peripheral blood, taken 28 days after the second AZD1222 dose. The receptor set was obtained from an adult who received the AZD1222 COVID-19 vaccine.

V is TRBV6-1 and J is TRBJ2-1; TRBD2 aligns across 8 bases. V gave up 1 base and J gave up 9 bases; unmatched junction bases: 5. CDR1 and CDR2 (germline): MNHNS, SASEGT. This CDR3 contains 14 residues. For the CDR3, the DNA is TGTGCCAGCAGTGAAGTCCGGGCGGGGGGTGAGCAGTTCTTC. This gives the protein CASSEVRAGGEQFF.

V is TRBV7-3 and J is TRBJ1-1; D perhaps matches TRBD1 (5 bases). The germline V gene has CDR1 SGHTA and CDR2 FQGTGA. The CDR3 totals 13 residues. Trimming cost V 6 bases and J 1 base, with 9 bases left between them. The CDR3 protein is CASRRGPNTEAFF. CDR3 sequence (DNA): TGTGCCAGCAGGAGGGGCCCGAACACTGAAGCTTTCTTT. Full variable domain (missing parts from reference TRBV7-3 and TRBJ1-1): GAGVSQTPSNKVTEKGKYVELRCDPISGHTALYWYRQSLGQGPEFLIYFQGTGAADDSGLPNDRFFAVRPEGSVSTLKIQRTERGDSAVYLCASRRGPNTEAFFGQGTRLTVV.

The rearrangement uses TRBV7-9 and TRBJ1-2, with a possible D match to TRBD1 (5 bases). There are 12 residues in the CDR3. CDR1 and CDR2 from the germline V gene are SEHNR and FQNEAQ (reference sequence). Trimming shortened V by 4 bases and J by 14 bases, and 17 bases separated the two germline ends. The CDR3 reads CASSSGTRLFTF. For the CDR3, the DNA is TGTGCCAGCAGCTCCGGGACCCGGCTATTTACCTTC.

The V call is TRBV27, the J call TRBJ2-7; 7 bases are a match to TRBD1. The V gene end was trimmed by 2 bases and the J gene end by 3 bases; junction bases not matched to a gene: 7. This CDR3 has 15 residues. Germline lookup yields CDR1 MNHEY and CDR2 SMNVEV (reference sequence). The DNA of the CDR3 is TGTGCCAGCAGTTTAAGTCCGACAGGGAACTACGAGCAGTACTTC. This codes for CASSLSPTGNYEQYF.

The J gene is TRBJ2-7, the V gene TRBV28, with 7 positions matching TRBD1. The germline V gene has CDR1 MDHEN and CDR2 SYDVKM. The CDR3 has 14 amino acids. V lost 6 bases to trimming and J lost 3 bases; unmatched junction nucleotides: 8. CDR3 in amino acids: CASSSTGRSYEQYF. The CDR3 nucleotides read TGTGCCAGCAGCTCGACAGGGAGAAGCTACGAGCAGTACTTC.

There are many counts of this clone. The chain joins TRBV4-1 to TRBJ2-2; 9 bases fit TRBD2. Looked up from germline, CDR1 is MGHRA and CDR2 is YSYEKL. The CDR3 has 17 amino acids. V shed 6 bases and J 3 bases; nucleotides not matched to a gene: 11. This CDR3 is CASSRSGGPLDTGELFF. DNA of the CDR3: TGCGCCAGCAGTCGGAGCGGGGGGCCCTTAGACACCGGGGAGCTGTTTTTT.

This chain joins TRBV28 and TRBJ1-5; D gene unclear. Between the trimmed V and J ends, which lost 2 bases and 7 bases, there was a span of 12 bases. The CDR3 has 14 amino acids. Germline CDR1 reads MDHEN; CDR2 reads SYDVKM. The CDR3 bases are TGTGCCAGCAGTTTAGAGGGTGGTAACCAGCCCCAGCATTTT. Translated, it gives CASSLEGGNQPQHF. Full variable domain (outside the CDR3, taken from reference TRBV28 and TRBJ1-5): DVKVTQSSRYLVKRTGEKVFLECVQDMDHENMFWYRQDPGLGLRLIYFSYDVKMKEKGDIPEGYSVSREKKERFSLILESASTNQTSMYLCASSLEGGNQPQHFGDGTRLSIL.

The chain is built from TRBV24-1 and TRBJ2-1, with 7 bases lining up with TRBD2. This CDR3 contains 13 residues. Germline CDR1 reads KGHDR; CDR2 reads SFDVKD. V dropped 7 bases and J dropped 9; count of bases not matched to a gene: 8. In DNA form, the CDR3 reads TGTGCCACCAGCTCGGGGGGTTTTGGTGAGCAGTTCTTC. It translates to CATSSGGFGEQFF.

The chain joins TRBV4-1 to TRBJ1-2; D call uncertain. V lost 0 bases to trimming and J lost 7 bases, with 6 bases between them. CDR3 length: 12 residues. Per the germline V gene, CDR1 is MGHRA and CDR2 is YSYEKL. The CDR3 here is CASSQESRGYTF. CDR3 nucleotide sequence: TGCGCCAGCAGCCAAGAAAGTCGTGGCTACACCTTC.

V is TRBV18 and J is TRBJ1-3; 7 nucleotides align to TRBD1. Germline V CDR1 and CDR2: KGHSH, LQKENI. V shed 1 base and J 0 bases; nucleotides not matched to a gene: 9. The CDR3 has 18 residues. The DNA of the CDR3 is TGTGCCAGCTCACCACAGTTGGGACAGTCACTCTCTGGAAACACCATATATTTT. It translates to CASSPQLGQSLSGNTIYF.

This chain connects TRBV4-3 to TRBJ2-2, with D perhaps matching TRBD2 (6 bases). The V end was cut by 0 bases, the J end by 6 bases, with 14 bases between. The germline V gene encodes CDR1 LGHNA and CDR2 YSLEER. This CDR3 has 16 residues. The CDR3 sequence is CASSQDLGGDPGELFF. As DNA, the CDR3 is TGCGCCAGCAGCCAAGATTTGGGCGGGGATCCCGGGGAGCTGTTTTTT.

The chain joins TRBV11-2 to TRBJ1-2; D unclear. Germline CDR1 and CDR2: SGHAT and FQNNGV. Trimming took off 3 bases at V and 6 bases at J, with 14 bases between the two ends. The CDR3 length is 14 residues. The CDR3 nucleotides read TGTGCCAGCAGCTTCACAGTGGAAAGTAATGGCTACACCTTC. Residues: CASSFTVESNGYTF. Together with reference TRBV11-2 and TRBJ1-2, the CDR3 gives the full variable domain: EAGVAQSPRYKIIEKRQSVAFWCNPISGHATLYWYQQILGQGPKLLIQFQNNGVVDDSQLPKDRFSAERLKGVDSTLKIQPAKLEDSAVYLCASSFTVESNGYTFGSGTRLTVV.

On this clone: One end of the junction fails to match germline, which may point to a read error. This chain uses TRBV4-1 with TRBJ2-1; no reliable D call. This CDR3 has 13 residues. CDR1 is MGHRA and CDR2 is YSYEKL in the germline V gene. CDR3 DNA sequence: TGCGCCAGCAGCCAAGACTCCCACAATGAGCAGTTCTTC. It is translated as CASSQDSHNEQFF.

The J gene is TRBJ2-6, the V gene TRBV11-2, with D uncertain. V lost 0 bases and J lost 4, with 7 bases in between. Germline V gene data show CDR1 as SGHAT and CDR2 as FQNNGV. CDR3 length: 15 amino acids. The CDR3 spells CASSLDSSGANVLTF. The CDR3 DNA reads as TGTGCCAGCAGCTTAGACAGTTCGGGGGCCAACGTCCTGACTTTC.

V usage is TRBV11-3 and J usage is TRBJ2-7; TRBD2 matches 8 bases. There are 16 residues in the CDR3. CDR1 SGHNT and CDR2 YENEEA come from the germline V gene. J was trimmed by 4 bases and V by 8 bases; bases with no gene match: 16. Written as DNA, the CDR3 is TGTGCCAGCGGCCCCATCGGGGGGGGGACGAGGTACGAGCAGTACTTC. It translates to CASGPIGGGTRYEQYF.

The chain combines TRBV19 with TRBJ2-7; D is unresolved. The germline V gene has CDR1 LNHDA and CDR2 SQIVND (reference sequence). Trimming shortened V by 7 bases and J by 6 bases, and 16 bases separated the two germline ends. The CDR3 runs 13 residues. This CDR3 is CASTMDGSPEQYF. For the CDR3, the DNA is TGTGCCAGTACCATGGACGGCTCTCCCGAGCAGTACTTC.

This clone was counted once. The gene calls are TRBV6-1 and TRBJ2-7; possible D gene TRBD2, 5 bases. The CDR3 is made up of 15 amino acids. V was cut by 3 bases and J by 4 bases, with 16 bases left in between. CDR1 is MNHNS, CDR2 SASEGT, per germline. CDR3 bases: TGTGCCAGCAGTGATAGGAGGTACAGATTTTACGAGCAGTACTTC. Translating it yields CASSDRRYRFYEQYF.

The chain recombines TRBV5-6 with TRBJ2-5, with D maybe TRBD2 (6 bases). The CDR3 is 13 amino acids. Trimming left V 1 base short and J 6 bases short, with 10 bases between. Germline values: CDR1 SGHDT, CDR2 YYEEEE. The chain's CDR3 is CASSLPGVKTQYF. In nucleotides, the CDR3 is TGTGCCAGCAGCTTGCCGGGGGTGAAGACCCAGTACTTC.

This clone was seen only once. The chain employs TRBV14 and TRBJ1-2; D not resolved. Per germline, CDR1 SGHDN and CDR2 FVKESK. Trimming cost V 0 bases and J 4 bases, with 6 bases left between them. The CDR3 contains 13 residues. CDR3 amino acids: CASSQDRFYGYTF. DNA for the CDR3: TGTGCCAGCAGCCAAGACAGGTTCTATGGCTACACCTTC.

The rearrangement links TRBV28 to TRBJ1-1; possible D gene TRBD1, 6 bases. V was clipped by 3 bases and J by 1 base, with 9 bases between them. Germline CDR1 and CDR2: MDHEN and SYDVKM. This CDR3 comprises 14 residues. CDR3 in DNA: TGTGCCAGCAGTTTGCCGGACAGGAACACTGAAGCTTTCTTT. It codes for CASSLPDRNTEAFF.

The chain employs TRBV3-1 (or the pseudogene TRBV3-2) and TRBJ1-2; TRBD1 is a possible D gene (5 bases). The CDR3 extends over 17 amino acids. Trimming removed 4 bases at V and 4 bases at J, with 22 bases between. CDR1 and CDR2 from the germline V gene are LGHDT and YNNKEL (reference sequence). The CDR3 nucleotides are TGTGCCAGCAGCCCCTCATTCCCCCGGGACGGATCCTATGGCTACACCTTC. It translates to CASSPSFPRDGSYGYTF.

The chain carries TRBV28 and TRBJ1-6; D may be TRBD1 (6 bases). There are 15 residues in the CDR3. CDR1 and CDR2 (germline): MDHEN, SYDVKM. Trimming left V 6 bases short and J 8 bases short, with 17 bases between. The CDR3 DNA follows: TGTGCCAGCAGGTCGATACAGGGTTTGTATTCACCCCTCCACTTT. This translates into CASRSIQGLYSPLHF.

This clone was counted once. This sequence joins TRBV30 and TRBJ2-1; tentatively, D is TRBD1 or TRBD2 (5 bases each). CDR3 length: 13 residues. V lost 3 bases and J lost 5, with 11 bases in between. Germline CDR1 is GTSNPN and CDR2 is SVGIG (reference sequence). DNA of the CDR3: TGTGCCTGGAGGGGGCTGGGGGACAATGAGCAGTTCTTC. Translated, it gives CAWRGLGDNEQFF.

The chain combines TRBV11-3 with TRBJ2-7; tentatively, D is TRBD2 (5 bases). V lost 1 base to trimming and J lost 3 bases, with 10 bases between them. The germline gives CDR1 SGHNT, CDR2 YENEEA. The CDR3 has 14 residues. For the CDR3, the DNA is TGTGCCAGCAGCTTAGGGGGAGATTACTACGAGCAGTACTTC. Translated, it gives CASSLGGDYYEQYF.

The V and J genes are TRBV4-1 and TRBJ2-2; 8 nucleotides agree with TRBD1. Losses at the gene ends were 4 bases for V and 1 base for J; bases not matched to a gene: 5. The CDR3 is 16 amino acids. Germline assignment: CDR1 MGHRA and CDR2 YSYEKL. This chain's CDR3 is CASSLAGTGNTGELFF. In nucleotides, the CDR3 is TGCGCCAGCAGCCTGGCCGGGACAGGGAACACCGGGGAGCTGTTTTTT.

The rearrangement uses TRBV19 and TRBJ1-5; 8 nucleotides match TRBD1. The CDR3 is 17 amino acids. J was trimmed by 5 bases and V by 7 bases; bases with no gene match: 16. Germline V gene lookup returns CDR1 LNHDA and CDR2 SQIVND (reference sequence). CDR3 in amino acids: CASIPFSPGQDYQPQHF. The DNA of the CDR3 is TGTGCCAGTATCCCTTTCTCCCCGGGACAGGACTATCAGCCCCAGCATTTT.

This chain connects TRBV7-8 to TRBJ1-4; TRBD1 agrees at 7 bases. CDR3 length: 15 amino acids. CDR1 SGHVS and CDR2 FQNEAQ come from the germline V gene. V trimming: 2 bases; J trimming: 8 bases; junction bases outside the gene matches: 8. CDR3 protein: CASSLTRGLGEKLFF. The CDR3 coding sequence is TGTGCCAGCAGCTTAACGAGGGGGCTCGGAGAAAAACTGTTTTTT.

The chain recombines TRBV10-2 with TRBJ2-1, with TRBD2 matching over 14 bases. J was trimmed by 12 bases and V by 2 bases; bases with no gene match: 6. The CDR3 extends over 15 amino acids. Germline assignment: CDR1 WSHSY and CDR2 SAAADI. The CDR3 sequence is CASSEGLAGGQAQFF. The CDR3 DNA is TGCGCCAGCAGTGAGGGACTAGCGGGGGGCCAGGCGCAGTTCTTC.

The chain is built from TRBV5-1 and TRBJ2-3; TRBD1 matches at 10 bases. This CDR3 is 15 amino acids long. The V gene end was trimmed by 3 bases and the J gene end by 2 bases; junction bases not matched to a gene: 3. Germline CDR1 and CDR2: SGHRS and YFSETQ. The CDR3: CASSSGTGVTDTQYF. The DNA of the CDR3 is TGCGCCAGCAGCTCCGGGACAGGGGTCACAGATACGCAGTATTTT.

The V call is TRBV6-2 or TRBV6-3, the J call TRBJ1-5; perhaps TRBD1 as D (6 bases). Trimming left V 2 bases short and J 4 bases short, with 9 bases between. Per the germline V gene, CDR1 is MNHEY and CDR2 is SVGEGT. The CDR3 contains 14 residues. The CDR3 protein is CASSYGQLNQPQHF. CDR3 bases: TGTGCCAGCAGTTACGGACAGCTAAATCAGCCCCAGCATTTT.